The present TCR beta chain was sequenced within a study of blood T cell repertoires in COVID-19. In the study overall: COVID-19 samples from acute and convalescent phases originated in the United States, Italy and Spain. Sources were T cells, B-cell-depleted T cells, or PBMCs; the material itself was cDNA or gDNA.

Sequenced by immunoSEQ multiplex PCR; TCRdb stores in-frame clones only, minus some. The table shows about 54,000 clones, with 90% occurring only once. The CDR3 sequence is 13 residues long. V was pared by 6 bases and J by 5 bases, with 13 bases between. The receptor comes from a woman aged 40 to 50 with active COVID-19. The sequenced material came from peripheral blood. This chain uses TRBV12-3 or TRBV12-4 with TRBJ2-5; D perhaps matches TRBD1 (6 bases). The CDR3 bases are TGTGCCAGCAGACGGAATAGGGGGGAGACCCAGTACTTC. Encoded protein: CASRRNRGETQYF.